These 8 T cell receptor beta chains were sequenced from one sample in a study of regulatory T cells in long-lasting Graves disease. Time point denoted: newly diagnosed GD, antithyroid drugs for less than 3 months. PBMCs provided the RNA from which the TCR library was made. Library construction for TCR beta used iRepertoire HTBI primers and Arm-PCR of CDR3 regions. TCRdb ran MiXCR on the multiplex PCR reads and lists one entry per CDR3 protein. The sample records some 250,000 distinct CDR3 sequences, under 20% being singletons. The same sample was also studied in work on T cells in Graves' hyperthyroidism and ophthalmopathy.

This specimen consisted of peripheral blood mononuclear cells (PBMCs), obtained at new diagnosis, from a patient treated with antithyroid drugs. Receptors were obtained from a woman aged 25 to 39 with Graves disease.

The genes are TRBV5-1 and TRBJ1-1, with TRBD1 as a possible D gene (5 bases). With 0 bases removed from V and 2 bases from J, the gap between germline ends came to 14 bases. CDR3 length equals 16 residues. Germline V gene data show CDR1 as SGHRS and CDR2 as YFSETQ. The CDR3 loop is CASSLELGGSNTEAFF. The DNA of the CDR3 is TGCGCCAGCAGCTTGGAGTTGGGGGGGAGTAACACTGAAGCTTTCTTT.

In this sample, this clonotype turned up many times. The V gene is TRBV12-3 or TRBV12-4, the J gene TRBJ2-3, with TRBD1 as a possible D gene (6 bases). This CDR3 contains 16 residues. Trimming shortened V by 4 bases and J by 4 bases, and 18 bases separated the two germline ends. The CDR3 bases are TGTGCCAGCAGTTATAGGGGGATATCTGGGGCAGATACGCAGTATTTT. This encodes CASSYRGISGADTQYF.

Concerning this clonotype itself: A junction end diverges from the germline sequence, so it may reflect a read error. CDR3 residues: CASSTRPGRGFNSPHHF. CDR3 sequence (DNA): TGTGCCAGCAGCACACGCCCCGGCAGGGGGTTTAATTCACCCCACCACTTT. The V gene is TRBV7-2, the J gene TRBJ1-6; 7 bases map to TRBD1. The CDR3 is 17 residues long. The germline V gene encodes CDR1 SGHTA and CDR2 FQGNSA.

This clonotype was seen many times. The chain links TRBV3-1 to TRBJ2-4; D possibly corresponds to TRBD2 (5 bases). CDR1 is LGHDT and CDR2 is YNNKEL in the germline V gene (reference sequence). The length of the CDR3 is 15 residues. V was pared by 5 bases and J by 0 bases, with 11 bases between. The CDR3: CASSSLGLAKNIQYF. DNA of the CDR3: TGTGCCAGCAGCTCCCTCGGACTAGCCAAAAACATTCAGTACTTC. Full variable domain (remainder filled in from reference TRBV3-1 and TRBJ2-4): DTAVSQTPKYLVTQMGNDKSIKCEQNLGHDTMYWYKQDSKKFLKIMFSYNNKELIINETVPNRFSPKSPDKAHLNLHINSLELGDSAVYFCASSSLGLAKNIQYFGAGTRLSVL.

The sample holds many counts of this clonotype. This sequence joins TRBV20-1 and TRBJ1-1; 7 bases are a match to TRBD1. Germline assignment: CDR1 DFQATT and CDR2 SNEGSKA (reference sequence). V lost 3 bases and J lost 2; bases outside the gene matches: 9. The CDR3 runs to 15 residues. The CDR3 DNA reads TGCAGTGCTAGCTACCTAGGGACAGCAAACACTGAAGCTTTCTTT. Translated, it gives CSASYLGTANTEAFF.

The chain joins TRBV20-1 to TRBJ1-1; D might be TRBD1 (6 bases). Germline V gene data show CDR1 as DFQATT and CDR2 as SNEGSKA (reference sequence). Trimming took 5 bases from V and 4 from J, leaving 14 bases between them. This CDR3 has 13 residues. The CDR3 region is CSAERGAGTEAFF. Here the CDR3 DNA reads TGCAGTGCTGAGAGGGGGGCGGGCACTGAAGCTTTCTTT.

The chain combines TRBV18 with TRBJ1-2, with 8 bases aligning to TRBD1. Germline values: CDR1 KGHSH, CDR2 LQKENI. V was pared by 5 bases and J by 5 bases, with 7 bases of the junction left unmatched. The CDR3 is made up of 14 amino acids. CDR3 nucleotides: TGTGCCAGCTCAACTGACAGGGGACAATATGGCTACACCTTC. As protein: CASSTDRGQYGYTF.

This clonotype was seen many times. V is TRBV27 and J is TRBJ1-6; no clear D gene. Trimming took 2 bases from V and 1 from J, leaving 6 bases between them. Germline-derived CDR1 and CDR2 are MNHEY and SMNVEV (reference sequence). This CDR3 region has 15 residues. CDR3 sequence: CASSLKGSYNSPLHF. The DNA of the CDR3 is TGTGCCAGCAGTTTAAAAGGGTCCTATAATTCACCCCTCCACTTT.